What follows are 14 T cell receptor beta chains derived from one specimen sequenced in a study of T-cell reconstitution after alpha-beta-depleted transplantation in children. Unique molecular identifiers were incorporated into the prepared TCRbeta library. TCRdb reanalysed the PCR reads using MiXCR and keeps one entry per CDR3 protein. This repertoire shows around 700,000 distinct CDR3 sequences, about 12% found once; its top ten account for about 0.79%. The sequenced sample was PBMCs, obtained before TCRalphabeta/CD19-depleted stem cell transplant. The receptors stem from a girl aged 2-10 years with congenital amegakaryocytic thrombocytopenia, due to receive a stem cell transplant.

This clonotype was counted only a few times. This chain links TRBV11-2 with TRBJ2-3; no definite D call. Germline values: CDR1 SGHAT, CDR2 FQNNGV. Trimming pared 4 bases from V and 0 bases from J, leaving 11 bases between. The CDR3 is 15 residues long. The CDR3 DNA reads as TGTGCCAGCAGCTACCCGACTTATAGCACAGATACGCAGTATTTT. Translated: CASSYPTYSTDTQYF.

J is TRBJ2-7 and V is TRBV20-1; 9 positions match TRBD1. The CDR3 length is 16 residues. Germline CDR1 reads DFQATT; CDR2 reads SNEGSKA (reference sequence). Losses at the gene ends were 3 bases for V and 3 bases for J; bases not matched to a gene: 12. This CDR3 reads CSARNGVGQGNYEQYF. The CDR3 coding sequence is TGCAGTGCTAGGAACGGGGTGGGACAGGGCAACTACGAGCAGTACTTC.

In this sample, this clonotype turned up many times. The CDR3 DNA follows: TGTGCCAGCAGTTCCCCGACGGCTAGCGTATTCAATGAGCAGTTCTTC. As protein: CASSSPTASVFNEQFF. The chain couples TRBV28 to TRBJ2-1, with D possibly matching TRBD2 (6 bases). CDR1 and CDR2 from the germline V gene are MDHEN and SYDVKM. Trimming took off 4 bases at V and 6 bases at J, with 19 bases between the two ends. The CDR3 runs to 16 residues.

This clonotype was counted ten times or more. The CDR3 DNA is TGTGCCAGCAGCCGGATAGGACGGGTTTCCGGAGGCTACACCTTC. Translation gives CASSRIGRVSGGYTF. The rearrangement links TRBV5-6 to TRBJ1-2; D uncertain. Between the trimmed V and J ends, which lost 4 bases and 8 bases, there was a span of 21 bases. CDR1 and CDR2 from the germline V gene are SGHDT and YYEEEE. This CDR3 is built from 15 residues. Complete variable domain (other parts from reference TRBV5-6 and TRBJ1-2): DAGVTQSPTHLIKTRGQQVTLRCSPKSGHDTVSWYQQALGQGPQFIFQYYEEEERQRGNFPDRFSGHQFPNYSSELNVNALLLGDSALYLCASSRIGRVSGGYTFGSGTRLTVV.

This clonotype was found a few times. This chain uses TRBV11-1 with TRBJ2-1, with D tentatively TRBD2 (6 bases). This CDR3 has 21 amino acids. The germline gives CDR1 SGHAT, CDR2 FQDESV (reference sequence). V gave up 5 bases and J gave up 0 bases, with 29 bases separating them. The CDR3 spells CASSAKNLAAALQSSYNEQFF. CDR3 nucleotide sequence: TGTGCCAGCAGCGCCAAGAATTTAGCGGCCGCCCTCCAAAGCTCCTACAATGAGCAGTTCTTC.

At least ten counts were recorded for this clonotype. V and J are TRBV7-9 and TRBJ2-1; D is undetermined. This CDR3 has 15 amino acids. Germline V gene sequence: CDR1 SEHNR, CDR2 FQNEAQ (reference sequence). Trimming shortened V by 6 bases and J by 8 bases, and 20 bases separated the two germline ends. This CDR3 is CASRNRRFGFDEQFF. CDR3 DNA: TGTGCCAGCAGGAACCGCCGTTTTGGGTTTGATGAGCAGTTCTTC.

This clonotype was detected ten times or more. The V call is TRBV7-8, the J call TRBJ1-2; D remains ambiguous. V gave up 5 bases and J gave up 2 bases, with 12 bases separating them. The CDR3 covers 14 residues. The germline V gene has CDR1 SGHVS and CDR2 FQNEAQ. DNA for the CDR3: TGTGCCAGCAGCCCGCGATCCCCCAACTATGGCTACACCTTC. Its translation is CASSPRSPNYGYTF.

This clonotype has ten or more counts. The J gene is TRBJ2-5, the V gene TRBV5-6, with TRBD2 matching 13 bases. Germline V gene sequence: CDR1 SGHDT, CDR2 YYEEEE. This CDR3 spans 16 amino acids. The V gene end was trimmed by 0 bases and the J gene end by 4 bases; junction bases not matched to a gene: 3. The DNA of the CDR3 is TGTGCCAGCAGCTTGGGACTAGCGGGAGGATCAGAGACCCAGTACTTC. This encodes CASSLGLAGGSETQYF.

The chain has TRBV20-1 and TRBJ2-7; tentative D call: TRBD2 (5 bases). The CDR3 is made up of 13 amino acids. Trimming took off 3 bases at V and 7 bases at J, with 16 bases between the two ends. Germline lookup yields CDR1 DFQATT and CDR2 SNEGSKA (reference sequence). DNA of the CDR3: TGCAGTGCTAGCGTGGGCAGAGGCGGGGAGCAGTACTTC. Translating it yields CSASVGRGGEQYF.

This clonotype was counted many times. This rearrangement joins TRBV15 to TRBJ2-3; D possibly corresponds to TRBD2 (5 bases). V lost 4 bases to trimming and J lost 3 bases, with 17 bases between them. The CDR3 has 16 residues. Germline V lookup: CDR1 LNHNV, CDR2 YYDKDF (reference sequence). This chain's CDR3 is CATSNLANPWTDTQYF. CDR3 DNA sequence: TGTGCCACCAGCAACCTAGCCAACCCTTGGACAGATACGCAGTATTTT.

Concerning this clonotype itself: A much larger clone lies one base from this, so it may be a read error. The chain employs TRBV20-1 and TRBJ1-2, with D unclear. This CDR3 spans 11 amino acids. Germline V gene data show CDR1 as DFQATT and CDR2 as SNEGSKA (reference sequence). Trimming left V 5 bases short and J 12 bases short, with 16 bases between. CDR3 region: CSAFRGLGDTF. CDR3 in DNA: TGCAGTGCTTTTCGGGGTTTGGGCGACACCTTC.

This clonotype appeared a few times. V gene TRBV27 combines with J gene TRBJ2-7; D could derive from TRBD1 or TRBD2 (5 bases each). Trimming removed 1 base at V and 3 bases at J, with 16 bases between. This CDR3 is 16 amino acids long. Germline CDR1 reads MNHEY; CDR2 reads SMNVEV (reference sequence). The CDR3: CASSLLGPEVGYEQYF. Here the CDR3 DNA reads TGTGCCAGCAGTTTATTGGGACCGGAGGTAGGCTACGAGCAGTACTTC.

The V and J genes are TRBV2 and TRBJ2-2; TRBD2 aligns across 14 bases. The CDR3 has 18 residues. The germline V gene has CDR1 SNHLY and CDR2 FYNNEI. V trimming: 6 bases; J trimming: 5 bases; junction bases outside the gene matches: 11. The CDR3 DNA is TGTGCCAGCAGCGGCAGTAGACTAGCGGGAGGGCCTACCGGGGAGCTGTTTTTT. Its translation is CASSGSRLAGGPTGELFF.

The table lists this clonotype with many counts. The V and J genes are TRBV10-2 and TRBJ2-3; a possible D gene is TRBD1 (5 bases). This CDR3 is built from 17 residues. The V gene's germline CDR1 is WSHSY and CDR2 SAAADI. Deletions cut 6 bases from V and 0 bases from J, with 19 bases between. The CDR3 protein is CASRDLTGPPSTDTQYF. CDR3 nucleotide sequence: TGCGCCAGCAGGGACCTTACAGGTCCACCTAGCACAGATACGCAGTATTTT.